This T cell receptor beta chain was identified in a study of beta chain features in type 1 diabetes. Findings of the study overall: Shorter TCRB CDR3s, moderately but significantly so, were found in Type 1 diabetes patients in all four CD4+ subsets.

cDNA synthesis used the whole RNA isolate, giving expressed TCRB sequences. The table came from immunoSEQ multiplex PCR; TCRdb's copy has only in-frame clones and leaves some out. The sample records around 690,000 clones, around 12% being singletons. This clone turned up a few times. Its target is unknown. From germline, CDR1 is SGDLS and CDR2 YYNGEE. V lost 4 bases and J lost 0, with 11 bases in between. The CDR3 consists of 16 residues. The rearrangement joins TRBV9 to TRBJ1-6, with D hard to call. The sequence came from a man aged 25 to 40 with type 1 diabetes. The specimen sequenced was naive CD4+ T cells from blood. The CDR3 DNA reads as TGTGCCAGCAGCTTAGATGGTGGCTCCTATAATTCACCCCTCCACTTT. It encodes CASSLDGGSYNSPLHF.